What follows is one T cell receptor beta chain and its context. The data were obtained in a study of control samples from healthy donors and cancer patients. The repertoire was sequenced with immunoSEQ multiplex PCR; TCRdb's copy has only in-frame clones and lacks some. This sample has 100,000 to 150,000 clones, with more than 75% found just once. CDR3 length: 15 residues. Per the germline V gene, CDR1 is MDHEN and CDR2 is SYDVKM. V lost 7 bases and J lost 4, with 19 bases in between. This chain uses TRBV28 with TRBJ1-1; tentatively, D is TRBD1 (6 bases). Sequencing input: blood. The receptor was derived from a man younger than 30 in good health. The CDR3 region is CASKGTSPLGTEAFF. DNA for the CDR3: TGTGCCAGCAAAGGGACATCACCCCTGGGCACTGAAGCTTTCTTT.